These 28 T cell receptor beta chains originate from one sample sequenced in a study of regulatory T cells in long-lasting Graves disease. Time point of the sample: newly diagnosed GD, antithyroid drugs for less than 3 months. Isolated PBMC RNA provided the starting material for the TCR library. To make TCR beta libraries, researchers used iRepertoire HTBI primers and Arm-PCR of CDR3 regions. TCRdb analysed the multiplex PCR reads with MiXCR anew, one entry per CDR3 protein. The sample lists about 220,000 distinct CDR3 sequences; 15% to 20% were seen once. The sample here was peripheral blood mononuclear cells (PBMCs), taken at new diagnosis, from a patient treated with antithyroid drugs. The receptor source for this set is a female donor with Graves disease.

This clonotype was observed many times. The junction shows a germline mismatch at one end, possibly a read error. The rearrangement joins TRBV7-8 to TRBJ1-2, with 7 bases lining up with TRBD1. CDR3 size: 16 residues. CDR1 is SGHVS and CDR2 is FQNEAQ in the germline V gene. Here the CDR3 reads CASSLEQGRGNYGNTF. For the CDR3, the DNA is TGTGCCAGCAGCTTAGAACAGGGGCGCGGGAACTATGGCAACACCTTC.

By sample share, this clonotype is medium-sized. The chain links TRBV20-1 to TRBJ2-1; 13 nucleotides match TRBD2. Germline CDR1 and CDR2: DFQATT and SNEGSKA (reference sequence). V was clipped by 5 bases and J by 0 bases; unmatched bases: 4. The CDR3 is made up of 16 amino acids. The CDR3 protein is CSAQTSGRRSYNEQFF. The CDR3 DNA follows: TGCAGTGCTCAGACTAGCGGGAGGCGCTCCTACAATGAGCAGTTCTTC.

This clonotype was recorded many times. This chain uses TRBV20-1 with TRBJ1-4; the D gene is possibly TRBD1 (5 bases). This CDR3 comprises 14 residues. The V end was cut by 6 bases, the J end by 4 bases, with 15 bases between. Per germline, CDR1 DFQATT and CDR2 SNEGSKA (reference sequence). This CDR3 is CSAGVQGSNEKLFF. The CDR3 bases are TGCAGTGCGGGGGTTCAGGGAAGTAATGAAAAACTGTTTTTT.

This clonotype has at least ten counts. Here the CDR3 DNA reads TGTGCCAGCAGCTTAGACCCCACCTACGAGCAGTACTTC. It translates to CASSLDPTYEQYF. The chain links TRBV11-2 to TRBJ2-7, with D uncertain. The V gene's germline CDR1 is SGHAT and CDR2 FQNNGV. The CDR3 has 13 amino acids. V lost 0 bases and J 2 bases, leaving 5 bases between the germline ends.

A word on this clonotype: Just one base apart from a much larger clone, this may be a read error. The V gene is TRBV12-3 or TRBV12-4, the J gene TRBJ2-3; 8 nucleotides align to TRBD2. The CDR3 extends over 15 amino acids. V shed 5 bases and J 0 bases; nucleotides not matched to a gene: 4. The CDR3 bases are TGTGCCAGCAGTGTGGAGCGGGGGAGCACAGATACGCAGTATTTT. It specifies CASSVERGSTDTQYF.

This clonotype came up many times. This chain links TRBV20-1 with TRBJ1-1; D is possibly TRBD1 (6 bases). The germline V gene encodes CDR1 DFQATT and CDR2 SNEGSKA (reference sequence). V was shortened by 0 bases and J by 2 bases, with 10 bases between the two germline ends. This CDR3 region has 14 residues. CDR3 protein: CSAREWTANTEAFF. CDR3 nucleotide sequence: TGCAGTGCTAGAGAATGGACAGCCAACACTGAAGCTTTCTTT.

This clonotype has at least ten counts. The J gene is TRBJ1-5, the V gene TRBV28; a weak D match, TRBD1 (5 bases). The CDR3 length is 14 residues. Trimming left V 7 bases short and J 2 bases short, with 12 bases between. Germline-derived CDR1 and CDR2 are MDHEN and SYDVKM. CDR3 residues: CASTGGVGNQPQHF. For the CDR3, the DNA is TGTGCCAGCACCGGGGGGGTGGGCAATCAGCCCCAGCATTTT.

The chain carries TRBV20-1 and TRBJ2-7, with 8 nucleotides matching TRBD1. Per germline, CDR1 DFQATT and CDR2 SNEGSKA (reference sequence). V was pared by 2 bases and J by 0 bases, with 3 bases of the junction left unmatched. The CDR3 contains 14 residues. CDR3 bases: TGCAGTGCTAGACCGGACAGGGCCTCCTACGAGCAGTACTTC. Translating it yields CSARPDRASYEQYF.

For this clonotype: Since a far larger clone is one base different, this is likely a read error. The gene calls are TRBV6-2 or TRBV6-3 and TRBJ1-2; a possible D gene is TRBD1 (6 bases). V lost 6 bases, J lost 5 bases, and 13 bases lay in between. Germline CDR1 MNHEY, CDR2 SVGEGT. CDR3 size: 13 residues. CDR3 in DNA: TGTGCCAGCAGGTGGGGACATACTTATGGCTACACCTTC. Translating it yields CASRWGHTYGYTF.

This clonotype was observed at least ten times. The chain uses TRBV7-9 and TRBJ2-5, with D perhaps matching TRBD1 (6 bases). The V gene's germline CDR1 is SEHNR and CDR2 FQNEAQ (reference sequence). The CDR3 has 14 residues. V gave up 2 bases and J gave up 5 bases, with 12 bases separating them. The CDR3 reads CASSLQGGGETQYF. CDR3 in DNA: TGTGCCAGCAGCTTACAAGGGGGTGGTGAGACCCAGTACTTC.

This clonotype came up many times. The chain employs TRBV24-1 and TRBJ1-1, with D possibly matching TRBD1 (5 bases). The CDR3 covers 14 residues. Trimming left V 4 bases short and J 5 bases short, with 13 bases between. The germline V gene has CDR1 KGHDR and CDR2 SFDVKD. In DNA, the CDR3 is TGTGCCACCAGTGACCCAGGGCGTGGGACTGAAGCTTTCTTT. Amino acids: CATSDPGRGTEAFF.

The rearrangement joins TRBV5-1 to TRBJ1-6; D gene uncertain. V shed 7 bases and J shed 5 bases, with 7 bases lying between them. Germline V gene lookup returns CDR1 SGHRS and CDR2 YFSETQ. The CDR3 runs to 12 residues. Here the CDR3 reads CASVSNNSPLHF. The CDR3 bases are TGCGCCAGCGTAAGCAATAATTCACCCCTCCACTTT.

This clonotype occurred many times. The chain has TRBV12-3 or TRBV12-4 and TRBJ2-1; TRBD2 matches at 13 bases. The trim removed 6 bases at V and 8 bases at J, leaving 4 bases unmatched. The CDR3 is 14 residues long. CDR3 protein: CASRLAGGRDEQFF. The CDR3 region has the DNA TGTGCCAGCAGACTAGCGGGAGGGCGGGATGAGCAGTTCTTC.

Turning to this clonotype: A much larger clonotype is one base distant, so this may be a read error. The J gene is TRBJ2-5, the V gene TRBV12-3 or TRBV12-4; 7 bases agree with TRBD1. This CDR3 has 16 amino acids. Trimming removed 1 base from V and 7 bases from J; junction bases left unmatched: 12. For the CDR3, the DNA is TGTGCCAGCAGTTTAGGAAGAACAGGGGAAGGGGGGACCCAGTACTTC. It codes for CASSLGRTGEGGTQYF.

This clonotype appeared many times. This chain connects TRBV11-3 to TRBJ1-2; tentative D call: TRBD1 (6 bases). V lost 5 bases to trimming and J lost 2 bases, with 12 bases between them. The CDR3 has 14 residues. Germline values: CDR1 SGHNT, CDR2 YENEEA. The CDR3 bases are TGTGCCAGCAGCGCCCGACAGGCCAACTATGGCTACACCTTC. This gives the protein CASSARQANYGYTF. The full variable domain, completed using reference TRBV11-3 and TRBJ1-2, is EAGVVQSPRYKIIEKKQPVAFWCNPISGHNTLYWYLQNLGQGPELLIRYENEEAVDDSQLPKDRFSAERLKGVDSTLKIQPAELGDSAVYLCASSARQANYGYTFGSGTRLTVV.

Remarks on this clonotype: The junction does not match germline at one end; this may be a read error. CDR3 sequence: CASSLAAMDRGPNIQYF. CDR3 DNA sequence: TGTGCTAGCAGCTTAGCTGCGATGGACAGGGGGCCCAACATTCAGTACTTC. V is TRBV7-7 and J is TRBJ2-4, with 11 bases lining up with TRBD1. Germline V gene lookup returns CDR1 SSHAT and CDR2 FNYEAQ (reference sequence). CDR3 size: 17 residues.

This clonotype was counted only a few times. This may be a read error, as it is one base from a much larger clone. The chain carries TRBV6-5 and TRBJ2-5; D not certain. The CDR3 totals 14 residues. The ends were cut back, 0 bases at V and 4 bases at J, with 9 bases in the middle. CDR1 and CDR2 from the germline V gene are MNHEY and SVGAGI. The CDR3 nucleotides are TGTGCCAGCAGTTACTCGAAGGTCTTAGAGACCCAGTACTTC. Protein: CASSYSKVLETQYF.

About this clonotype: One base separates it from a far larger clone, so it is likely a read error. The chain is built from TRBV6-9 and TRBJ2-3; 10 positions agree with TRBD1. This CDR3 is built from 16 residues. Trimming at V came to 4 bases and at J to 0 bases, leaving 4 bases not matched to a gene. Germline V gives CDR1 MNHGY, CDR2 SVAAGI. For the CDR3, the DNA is TGTGCCAGCAGTTCCGGACAGGGGGTTAGCACAGATACGCAGTATTTT. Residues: CASSSGQGVSTDTQYF.

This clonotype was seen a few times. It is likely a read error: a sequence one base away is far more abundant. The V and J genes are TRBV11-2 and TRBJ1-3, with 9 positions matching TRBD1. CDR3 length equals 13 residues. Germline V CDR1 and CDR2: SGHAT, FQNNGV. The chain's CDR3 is CASSWGQGNAIYF. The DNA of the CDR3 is TGTGCCAGCAGCTGGGGACAGGGAAACGCCATATATTTT. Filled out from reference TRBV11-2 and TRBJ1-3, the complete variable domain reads EAGVAQSPRYKIIEKRQSVAFWCNPISGHATLYWYQQILGQGPKLLIQFQNNGVVDDSQLPKDRFSAERLKGVDSTLKIQPAKLEDSAVYLCASSWGQGNAIYFGEGSWLTVV.

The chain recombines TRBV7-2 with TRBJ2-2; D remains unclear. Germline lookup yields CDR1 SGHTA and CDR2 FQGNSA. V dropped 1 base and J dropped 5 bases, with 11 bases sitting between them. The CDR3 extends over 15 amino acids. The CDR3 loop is CASSLDSSLTGELFF. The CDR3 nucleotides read TGTGCCAGCAGCTTAGATAGTAGTTTAACCGGGGAGCTGTTTTTT. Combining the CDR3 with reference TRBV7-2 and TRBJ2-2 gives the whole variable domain GAGVSQSPSNKVTEKGKDVELRCDPISGHTALYWYRQSLGQGLEFLIYFQGNSAPDKSGLPSDRFSAERTGGSVSTLTIQRTQQEDSAVYLCASSLDSSLTGELFFGEGSRLTVL.

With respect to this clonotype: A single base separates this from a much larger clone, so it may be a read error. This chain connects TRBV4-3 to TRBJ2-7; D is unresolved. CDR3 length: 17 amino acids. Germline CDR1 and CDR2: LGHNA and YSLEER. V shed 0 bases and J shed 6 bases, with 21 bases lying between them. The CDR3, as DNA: TGCGCCAGCAGCCAAGATCTGGCCAGCCATTCCCCCTGCGAGCAGTACTTC. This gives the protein CASSQDLASHSPCEQYF.

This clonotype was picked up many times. This CDR3 reads CASSPSRGAGSPLHF. In DNA form, the CDR3 reads TGTGCCAGCAGCCCCTCACGGGGGGCAGGTTCACCCCTCCACTTT. The chain has TRBV13 and TRBJ1-6, with D possibly TRBD1 on 6 matching bases. V was shortened by 5 bases and J by 9 bases, with 17 bases between the two germline ends. The CDR3 loop spans 15 amino acids. Germline loops: CDR1 PRHDT, CDR2 FYEKMQ (reference sequence).

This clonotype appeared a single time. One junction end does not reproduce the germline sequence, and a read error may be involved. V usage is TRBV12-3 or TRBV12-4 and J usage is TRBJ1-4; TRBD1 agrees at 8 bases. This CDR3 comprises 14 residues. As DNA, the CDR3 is TGTGCCATCAGTGATGGGACAGGAACTGAAAAACTGTTTTTT. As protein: CAISDGTGTEKLFF.

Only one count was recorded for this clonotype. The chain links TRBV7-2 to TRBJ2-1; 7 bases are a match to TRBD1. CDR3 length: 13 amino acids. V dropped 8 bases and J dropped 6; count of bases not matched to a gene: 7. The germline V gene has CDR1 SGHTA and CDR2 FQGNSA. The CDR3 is CASGTDAANEQFF. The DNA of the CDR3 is TGTGCCAGCGGGACAGACGCAGCCAATGAGCAGTTCTTC.

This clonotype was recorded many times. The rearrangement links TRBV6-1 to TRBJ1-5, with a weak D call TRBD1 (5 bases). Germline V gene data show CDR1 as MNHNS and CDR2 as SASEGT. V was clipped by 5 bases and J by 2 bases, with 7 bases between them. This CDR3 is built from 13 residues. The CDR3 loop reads CASSRDGNQPQHF. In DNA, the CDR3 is TGTGCCAGCAGTAGGGACGGCAATCAGCCCCAGCATTTT.

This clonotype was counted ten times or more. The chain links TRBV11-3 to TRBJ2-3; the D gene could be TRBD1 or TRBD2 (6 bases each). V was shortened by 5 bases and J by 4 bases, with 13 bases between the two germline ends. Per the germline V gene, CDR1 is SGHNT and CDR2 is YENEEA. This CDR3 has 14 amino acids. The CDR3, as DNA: TGTGCCAGCAGCCCCGGAGGGGGGCCAGATACGCAGTATTTT. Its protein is CASSPGGGPDTQYF.

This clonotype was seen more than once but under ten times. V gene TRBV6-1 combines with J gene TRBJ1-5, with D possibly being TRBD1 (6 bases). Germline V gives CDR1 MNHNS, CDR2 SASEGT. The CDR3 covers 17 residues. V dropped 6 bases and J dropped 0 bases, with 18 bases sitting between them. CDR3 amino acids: CASSPRGAGYSNQPQHF. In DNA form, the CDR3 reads TGTGCCAGCAGCCCCAGGGGAGCAGGGTATAGCAATCAGCCCCAGCATTTT.

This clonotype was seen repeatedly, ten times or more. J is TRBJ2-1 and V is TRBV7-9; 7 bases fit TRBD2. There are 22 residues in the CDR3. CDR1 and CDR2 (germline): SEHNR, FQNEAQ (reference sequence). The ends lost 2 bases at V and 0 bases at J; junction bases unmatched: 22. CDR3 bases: TGTGCCAGCAGCTTACTGGGCAGGGAGCTTGAGCGGGGCAGTAGCTCCTACAATGAGCAGTTCTTC. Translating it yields CASSLLGRELERGSSSYNEQFF.